A single sample gave rise to the 22 T cell receptor beta chains below, sequenced in a study of blood T cells in healthy people across ages. With a J-beta primer mix and a sample-barcoded 5' primer, a second PCR ran roughly 6 to 11 cycles. Each CDR3 protein gets one entry after TCRdb re-called the 5' RACE reads with MiXCR. This table holds 790,000 or so distinct CDR3 sequences, around 45% found once. Material for sequencing was blood. The receptors stem from an elderly man in good health.

This clonotype has more than one count but fewer than ten. The rearrangement joins TRBV7-2 to TRBJ2-4; 8 nucleotides line up with TRBD2. The CDR3 is 15 amino acids. Trimming took 4 bases from V and 9 from J; bases not matched to a gene: 11. Looked up from germline, CDR1 is SGHTA and CDR2 is FQGNSA. CDR3 sequence: CASSSGGTRSAIQYF. The CDR3 nucleotides are TGTGCCAGCAGCTCCGGCGGGACTAGGTCTGCCATTCAGTACTTC.

As regards this clonotype: Just one base apart from a much larger clone, this may be a read error. The chain carries TRBV28 and TRBJ2-1; no clear D. Matching the DNA end better, TRBJ2-7 makes the J call doubtful. From germline, CDR1 is MDHEN and CDR2 SYDVKM. The CDR3 extends over 14 amino acids. CDR3 protein: CATQDPYSYNEQYF. CDR3 DNA: TGTGCCACCCAGGATCCTTACTCCTACAATGAGCAGTACTTC.

V is TRBV29-1 and J is TRBJ2-5, with 7 bases matching TRBD2. In germline, CDR1 is SQVTM, CDR2 ANQGSEA. This CDR3 region has 17 residues. With V trimmed by 1 base and J by 11 bases, 22 bases remained unmatched. The CDR3 loop is CSVEGPFGEGTYNEQYF. The CDR3 DNA reads as TGCAGCGTTGAAGGTCCGTTTGGGGAGGGGACCTACAATGAGCAGTACTTC.

This clonotype was picked up a small number of times. The chain uses TRBV20-1 and TRBJ2-7; D gene ambiguous. This CDR3 has 14 amino acids. Germline V gives CDR1 DFQATT, CDR2 SNEGSKA (reference sequence). V lost 0 bases, J lost 1 base, and 10 bases lay in between. The CDR3 DNA sequence: TGCAGTGCTAGAGATTCTACTCTTTCCTACGAGCAGTACTTC. Protein sequence: CSARDSTLSYEQYF.

This clonotype appeared a single time. The rearrangement links TRBV24-1 to TRBJ2-7; a weak D match, TRBD1 (5 bases). Between the trimmed V and J ends, which lost 9 bases and 3 bases, there was a span of 11 bases. The CDR3 is 12 amino acids. CDR1 is KGHDR and CDR2 is SFDVKD in the germline V gene. Here the CDR3 reads CATEGVYYEQYF. CDR3 bases: TGTGCCACCGAAGGGGTCTACTACGAGCAGTACTTC.

This clonotype appeared a few times. The chain uses TRBV7-2 and TRBJ2-3; 9 bases map to TRBD2. The CDR3 consists of 16 residues. Germline V CDR1 and CDR2: SGHTA, FQGNSA. The V segment lost 5 bases and the J segment 4 bases; nucleotides outside the gene matches: 10. The CDR3 bases are TGTGCCAGCAGCGGTAGCGGGAGTAATCGCCCAGATACGCAGTATTTT. Protein sequence: CASSGSGSNRPDTQYF.

This clonotype was seen once. One end of the junction is discordant with germline, which a read error may explain. This rearrangement joins TRBV29-1 to TRBJ2-2, with 7 bases lining up with TRBD1. The germline CDR1 and CDR2 sequences are SQVTM and ANQGSEA. There are 14 residues in the CDR3. CDR3 amino acids: CSVRGPMNAGELFF. DNA for the CDR3: TGCAGCGTGAGGGGGCCGATGAACGCCGGGGAGCTGTTTTTT.

This clonotype was found many times. The CDR3 nucleotides read TGCAGTGCTAGAGATTGGGACAGGGGGGACAATGAGCAGTTCTTC. It specifies CSARDWDRGDNEQFF. The V gene is TRBV20-1, the J gene TRBJ2-1, with 11 bases fitting TRBD1. CDR1 is DFQATT and CDR2 is SNEGSKA in the germline V gene (reference sequence). V shed 0 bases, J shed 5 bases, and the junction held 3 bases outside the gene matches. This CDR3 has 15 amino acids.

The chain joins TRBV30 to TRBJ1-5; D is undetermined. Germline assignment: CDR1 GTSNPN and CDR2 SVGIG (reference sequence). V lost 5 bases and J 3 bases, leaving 14 bases between the germline ends. The CDR3 consists of 14 residues. CDR3 bases: TGTGCCTGGGATTACGGACCGTCCAATCAGCCCCAGCATTTT. Translating it yields CAWDYGPSNQPQHF.

CDR3 amino acids: CASSLMAGSGEQFF. In DNA, the CDR3 is TGTGCCAGCAGCTTAATGGCGGGGTCGGGTGAGCAGTTCTTC. The J gene is TRBJ2-1, the V gene TRBV7-9, with a possible D match to TRBD2 (6 bases). The CDR3 loop spans 14 amino acids. Per the germline V gene, CDR1 is SEHNR and CDR2 is FQNEAQ (reference sequence). The V end lost 2 bases, the J end lost 9 bases, and 14 bases lay between the germline ends.

This rearrangement joins TRBV30 to TRBJ1-5; TRBD1 might be the D (5 bases). Between the trimmed V and J ends, which lost 2 bases and 3 bases, there was a span of 11 bases. This CDR3 is 14 amino acids long. CDR1 and CDR2 from the germline V gene are GTSNPN and SVGIG (reference sequence). CDR3 in amino acids: CAWSTPGYNQPQHF. CDR3 DNA sequence: TGTGCCTGGAGTACCCCAGGGTACAATCAGCCCCAGCATTTT.

This chain joins TRBV20-1 and TRBJ2-1; TRBD1 aligns across 9 bases. CDR3 size: 14 residues. V lost 3 bases, J lost 5 bases, and 5 bases stayed unmatched. The germline CDR1 and CDR2 sequences are DFQATT and SNEGSKA (reference sequence). The CDR3 DNA sequence: TGCAGTGCTAGTGGGGACAGGGATAACAATGAGCAGTTCTTC. As protein: CSASGDRDNNEQFF.

J is TRBJ2-7 and V is TRBV20-1; TRBD2 is a possible D gene (6 bases). The V gene lost 5 bases and the J gene lost 1 base, with 21 bases spanning the gap. The CDR3 extends over 16 amino acids. Germline loops: CDR1 DFQATT, CDR2 SNEGSKA (reference sequence). The CDR3 here is CSAGHGDQRASYEQYF. In DNA form, the CDR3 reads TGCAGTGCTGGCCACGGAGATCAGCGGGCATCCTACGAGCAGTACTTC.

A remark on this clonotype: This may arise from a read error, as a much more abundant clone is one base away. The V call is TRBV20-1, the J call TRBJ2-4; perhaps TRBD1 as D (8 bases). Germline V CDR1 and CDR2: DFQATT, SNEGSKA (reference sequence). CDR3 length equals 15 residues. DNA for the CDR3: TGCAGTGCGACGAACACAGGGGGAGGGAGAAACATTCGGTACTTC. As protein: CSATNTGGGRNIRYF.

The gene calls are TRBV6-1 and TRBJ2-5; 8 nucleotides agree with TRBD1. V lost 1 base, J lost 0 bases, and 4 bases stayed unmatched. The CDR3 extends over 16 amino acids. Germline V gene sequence: CDR1 MNHNS, CDR2 SASEGT. The CDR3 sequence: CASSEVDRVYQETQYF. Written as DNA, the CDR3 is TGTGCCAGCAGTGAAGTGGACAGGGTTTACCAAGAGACCCAGTACTTC.

This clonotype showed up just a few times. V usage is TRBV7-2 and J usage is TRBJ2-7; 9 nucleotides line up with TRBD2. The ends lost 5 bases at V and 2 bases at J; junction bases unmatched: 10. Germline CDR1 reads SGHTA; CDR2 reads FQGNSA. The CDR3 spans 16 residues. CDR3 in DNA: TGTGCCAGCAGCCCGTCCGGACTAGCGTATACCTACGAGCAGTACTTC. Translation gives CASSPSGLAYTYEQYF. Full variable domain (remainder filled in from reference TRBV7-2 and TRBJ2-7): GAGVSQSPSNKVTEKGKDVELRCDPISGHTALYWYRQSLGQGLEFLIYFQGNSAPDKSGLPSDRFSAERTGGSVSTLTIQRTQQEDSAVYLCASSPSGLAYTYEQYFGPGTRLTVT.

The chain links TRBV12-3 or TRBV12-4 to TRBJ2-1, with 7 bases matching TRBD1. The CDR3 has 14 amino acids. V shed 1 base and J 9 bases; nucleotides not matched to a gene: 6. The CDR3 DNA reads TGTGCCAGCAGTTTAGGTACAGGGGTGGGTGAGCAGTTCTTC. This gives the protein CASSLGTGVGEQFF.

The chain has TRBV10-3 and TRBJ2-1; 9 bases agree with TRBD1. Per the germline V gene, CDR1 is ENHRY and CDR2 is SYGVKD. The CDR3 contains 18 residues. V lost 0 bases and J lost 6; bases outside the gene matches: 12. As DNA, the CDR3 is TGTGCCATCAGTGAGTCGACACAGGGGGCTAGCGCAAGCAATGAGCAGTTCTTC. This translates into CAISESTQGASASNEQFF.

The genes are TRBV6-6 and TRBJ1-2; TRBD1 aligns across 7 bases. Germline V gene data show CDR1 as MNHNY and CDR2 as SVGAGI (reference sequence). There are 17 residues in the CDR3. The junction had 15 bases not matched to a gene; V was cut back by 7 bases and J by 1 base. Here the CDR3 reads CASKYPGQRSFNYGYTF. CDR3 DNA: TGTGCCAGCAAATACCCGGGACAGAGGTCTTTTAACTATGGCTACACCTTC.

The J gene is TRBJ2-3, the V gene TRBV25-1; D remains ambiguous. Germline loops: CDR1 MGHDK, CDR2 SYGVNS. The CDR3 sequence is 13 residues long. Trimming removed 6 bases from V and 3 bases from J, with 10 bases in between. The CDR3 DNA is TGTGCCAGCAGGCCGTCCGAAACAGATACGCAGTATTTT. Protein sequence: CASRPSETDTQYF.

V is TRBV29-1 and J is TRBJ2-1; D uncertain. The germline CDR1 and CDR2 sequences are SQVTM and ANQGSEA. V dropped 6 bases and J dropped 5 bases, with 14 bases sitting between them. The CDR3 spans 13 residues. The CDR3 sequence: CSVPWARDNEQFF. The CDR3 DNA follows: TGCAGCGTCCCCTGGGCTAGGGACAATGAGCAGTTCTTC.

A few counts support this clonotype. This chain uses TRBV24-1 with TRBJ2-7; no clear D. V was pared by 4 bases and J by 3 bases, with 9 bases between. Germline CDR1 reads KGHDR; CDR2 reads SFDVKD. This CDR3 has 13 amino acids. CDR3 sequence reads: CATSEMDGYEQYF. In DNA form, the CDR3 reads TGTGCCACCAGTGAAATGGACGGCTACGAGCAGTACTTC.